What follows is one TCR beta chain and its context. This specimen comes from a study of regulatory T cells in long-lasting Graves disease. Libraries of TCR beta came from iRepertoire HTBI primers plus Arm-PCR of CDR3 regions. TCRdb re-called the multiplex PCR reads through MiXCR, storing one row per CDR3 protein. The sample lists 410,000 or so distinct CDR3 sequences; 14% to 15% were seen once. Indicated time point: newly diagnosed GD, antithyroid drugs for less than 3 months. Extracted PBMC RNA gave rise to the TCR library. This sample was shared with a second study, whose subject was T cells in Graves' hyperthyroidism and ophthalmopathy.

The source of this sequence is a woman aged 30 to 39 with Graves disease. The input for sequencing was peripheral blood mononuclear cells (PBMCs), taken at new diagnosis, from a patient treated with antithyroid drugs.

The CDR3 DNA follows: TGTGCCAGCAGTTACACAGACAGTAACTATGGCTACACCTTC. It yields the protein CASSYTDSNYGYTF. The rearrangement links TRBV6-9 to TRBJ1-2, with a tentative D call TRBD1 (5 bases). CDR1 MNHGY and CDR2 SVAAGI come from the germline V gene. The CDR3 has 14 residues. The V and J ends lost 3 bases and 1 base respectively, with 9 bases between them.